A selection of T cell receptor beta chains follows, all from one sample in a study of response to subunit inactivated influenza vaccine. TCRdb called the RT-PCR reads again in MiXCR, with one record for every CDR3 protein. This table holds roughly 550,000 distinct CDR3 sequences, under 30% found once. These same records also appear under a second study, on T cells expressing NK-cell markers.

The starting material was CD4+ T cells sorted from PBMCs, obtained approximately 12 days after vaccination. The receptors shown here come from a middle-aged man who received an inactivated influenza vaccine. Both conserved end residues are part of each CDR3. D genes are given only for firm matches. Not every row has a clone size; where given, it reads once, few, many or a size class.

d_gene: NA
j_gene: TRBJ2-2
v_gene: TRBV6-1
abundance: few
CDR3aa: CASTTTEPNTGELFF
CDR3nt: TGTGCCAGCACCACGACAGAACCGAACACCGGGGAGCTGTTTTTT

d_gene: TRBD2
j_gene: TRBJ2-7
v_gene: TRBV6-2/TRBV6-3
abundance: few
CDR3aa: CASSSGLAGAEQYF
CDR3nt: TGTGCCAGCAGTTCAGGACTAGCGGGGGCCGAGCAGTACTTC

d_gene: NA
j_gene: TRBJ2-1
v_gene: TRBV12-3/TRBV12-4
abundance: many
CDR3aa: CASSPGREQFF
CDR3nt: TGTGCCAGCAGTCCAGGGAGGGAGCAGTTCTTC

d_gene: NA
j_gene: TRBJ1-4
v_gene: TRBV28
abundance: NA
CDR3aa: CASSLSGREKLFF
CDR3nt: TGTGCCAGCAGTTTATCCGGGAGAGAAAAACTGTTTTTT

d_gene: NA
j_gene: TRBJ2-1
v_gene: TRBV18
abundance: NA
CDR3aa: CASSPEGVNEQFF
CDR3nt: TGTGCCAGCTCACCCGAGGGGGTCAATGAGCAGTTCTTC

d_gene: NA
j_gene: TRBJ2-5
v_gene: TRBV5-6
abundance: NA
CDR3aa: CASSLDGAQETQYF
CDR3nt: TGTGCCAGCAGCTTGGACGGGGCACAAGAGACCCAGTACTTC

d_gene: NA
j_gene: TRBJ2-1
v_gene: TRBV7-3
abundance: few
CDR3aa: CASSSPRGLLFF
CDR3nt: TGTGCCAGCAGCTCCCCCAGGGGACTGCTGTTCTTC

d_gene: NA
j_gene: TRBJ2-6
v_gene: TRBV5-5
abundance: few
CDR3aa: CASSLWDFTFSGANVLTF
CDR3nt: TGTGCCAGCAGCTTGTGGGACTTCACCTTCTCTGGGGCCAACGTCCTGACTTTC

d_gene: NA
j_gene: TRBJ2-2
v_gene: TRBV20-1
abundance: NA
CDR3aa: CSARDRSANTGELFF
CDR3nt: TGCAGTGCTAGAGATCGGAGCGCCAACACCGGGGAGCTGTTTTTT

d_gene: NA
j_gene: TRBJ2-5
v_gene: TRBV9
abundance: few
CDR3aa: CASSVGVFRETQYF
CDR3nt: TGTGCCAGCAGCGTAGGGGTTTTTCGGGAGACCCAGTACTTC

d_gene: TRBD2
j_gene: TRBJ2-1
v_gene: TRBV20-1
abundance: few
CDR3aa: CSAPGLGSDEQFF
CDR3nt: TGCAGTGCTCCCGGACTAGGCAGCGATGAGCAGTTCTTC

d_gene: NA
j_gene: TRBJ2-7
v_gene: TRBV28
abundance: few
CDR3aa: CASNKSSYEQYF
CDR3nt: TGTGCCAGCAATAAGAGCTCCTACGAGCAGTACTTC

d_gene: NA
j_gene: TRBJ2-1
v_gene: TRBV7-9
abundance: few
CDR3aa: CASSLGGGGEFF
CDR3nt: TGTGCCAGCAGCTTGGGAGGCGGCGGGGAGTTCTTC

d_gene: TRBD2
j_gene: TRBJ2-7
v_gene: TRBV4-3
abundance: NA
CDR3aa: CASSQELAGAEQYF
CDR3nt: TGCGCCAGCAGCCAAGAACTAGCGGGAGCCGAGCAGTACTTC

d_gene: TRBD1
j_gene: TRBJ2-1
v_gene: TRBV7-9
abundance: NA
CDR3aa: CAAGQAGNEQFF
CDR3nt: TGTGCCGCGGGACAGGCGGGTAATGAGCAGTTCTTC